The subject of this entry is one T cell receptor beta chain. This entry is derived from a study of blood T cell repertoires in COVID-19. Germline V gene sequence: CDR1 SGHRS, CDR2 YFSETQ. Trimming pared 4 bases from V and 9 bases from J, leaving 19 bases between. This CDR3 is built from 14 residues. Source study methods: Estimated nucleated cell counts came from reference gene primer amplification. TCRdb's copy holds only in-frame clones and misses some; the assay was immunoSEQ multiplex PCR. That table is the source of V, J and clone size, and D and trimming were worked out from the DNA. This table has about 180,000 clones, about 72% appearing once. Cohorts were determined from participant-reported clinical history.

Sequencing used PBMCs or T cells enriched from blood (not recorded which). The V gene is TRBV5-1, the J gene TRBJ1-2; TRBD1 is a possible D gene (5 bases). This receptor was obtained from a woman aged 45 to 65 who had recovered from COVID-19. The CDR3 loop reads CASSDPTREGSYTF. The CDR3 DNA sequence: TGCGCCAGCAGCGATCCTACACGGGAGGGGAGCTACACCTTC.